This T cell receptor (beta chain) was obtained from a study of blood T cells in healthy people across ages (dated by TCRdb to 2014 to 2015). Regarding the research as a whole: In model experiments, template switching captured about one uniquely barcoded TCR beta cDNA molecule for every two T cells. For two donors (one aged 18 to 29 and one aged 80 or older), the study analyzed two additional independent replicas of 1 million unique cDNA reads from the same blood draw. To track age-related changes in TCR beta repertoire diversity, the study relied on deep sequencing normalized with unique cDNA molecular identifiers. Donors were grouped into four age groups: young (average roughly 16 years), middle-aged (around 39), aged (around 60) and long-lived (just over 80). To avoid experimental bias, donors of different ages were spread randomly across the sequencing lanes. Results and caveats for the whole study, not just this receptor: As age increased, observed TCR beta diversity per million T cells dropped in a roughly linear way, and a significant reduction was already evident by age about 36. The CMV infection status of donors was not known, potentially confounding age-related changes in expanded clonotypes. Since profiling was done on bulk unsorted PBMCs, naive and antigen-experienced compartments could not be conclusively compared. Total diversity estimates from one million sequenced T cells were considered lower bounds and underestimates. There was a strong correlation between observed TCR beta diversity and the percentage of naive T cells measured by flow cytometry. Compared with the aged group, the long-lived group had more naive CD4+ T cells, fewer expanded clones and increased TCR diversity, suggesting age selection.

As encoded in the germline V gene, CDR1 is SGHDT while CDR2 is YYEEEE. For this chain, trimming is 4 bases at the V end and 2 bases at the J end, and the number of junction bases without a gene match is 14. Including the terminal cysteine and phenylalanine, the CDR3 comprises 17 residues. Kept here is only the CDR3 DNA, which spans 51 bases and is read in frame from base 1. The donors were roughly 39 Caucasian individuals from Russia, aged roughly 6 to 100 years, who were systemically healthy. Each donor gave about 11 milliliters of peripheral blood, drawn into EDTA-treated Vacutainer tubes. PBMCs were isolated by Ficoll-Paque density-gradient centrifugation, with at least 7 million obtained per sample. Total RNA was extracted from PBMCs with Trizol reagent, with at least 5.5 micrograms obtained per sample. For every donor, flow cytometry on a PBMC aliquot measured the percentage of naive CD45RAhigh/CD27high T cells.

A word on this clonotype: Its antigen is not yet known. One base away there is no much larger clone; base qualities are not given.

Libraries came from 5' RACE. The instrument given in TCRdb is Illumina HiSeq 2500. A second 7 to 11 cycle PCR used a sample-barcoded 5' primer and a J-beta primer mix. A template-switch 5' adaptor carrying 12 random nucleotides introduced a unique molecular identifier onto each TCR beta cDNA molecule. At least 2.5 million CDR3-containing paired-end reads were obtained from each sample. First-strand cDNA synthesis was performed from all RNA using the Mint cDNA synthesis kit, with priming by a TRBC-specific oligonucleotide. All cDNA was treated with uracil-DNA glycosylase and then went through a first 18-cycle PCR with the universal primers M1SS and BC2_uni_R. The study's processing was this. Normalization of each sample was performed by random selection of 1 million high-quality reads, each carrying a distinct molecular identifier. Instead of being binned into consensus sequences, reads that shared molecular identifiers were thrown out. MiTCR, run with a Q25 quality threshold and the strictest error-elimination algorithm, handled CDR3 identification, clonotype clustering and error correction. A nonparametric unseen species model with Euler transformation was used to estimate a lower bound on total TCR beta diversity. Using fastp trimming at Q25 and MiXCR clonotype assembly, TCRdb reanalyzed the public sequencing data and kept in-frame beta chains. Here each entry gathers all rows of one CDR3 protein and keeps the most common genes and DNA. The V and J calls were not made by the authors but by TCRdb's processing. This sample comprises 1.5 million to 2 million distinct CDR3 sequences, about 35% of them detected only once. 11% of the sample is taken by the ten largest.

The chain is assembled from TRBV5-6 and TRBJ1-1, and 7 junction bases match TRBD1. The sample consisted of blood. This receptor was obtained from a woman aged 30 to 39 in good health. The CDR3 protein: CASSRGTERSSNTEAFF. The nucleotides are TGTGCCAGCAGCCGGGGGACAGAGAGAAGTAGTAACACTGAAGCTTTCTTT.